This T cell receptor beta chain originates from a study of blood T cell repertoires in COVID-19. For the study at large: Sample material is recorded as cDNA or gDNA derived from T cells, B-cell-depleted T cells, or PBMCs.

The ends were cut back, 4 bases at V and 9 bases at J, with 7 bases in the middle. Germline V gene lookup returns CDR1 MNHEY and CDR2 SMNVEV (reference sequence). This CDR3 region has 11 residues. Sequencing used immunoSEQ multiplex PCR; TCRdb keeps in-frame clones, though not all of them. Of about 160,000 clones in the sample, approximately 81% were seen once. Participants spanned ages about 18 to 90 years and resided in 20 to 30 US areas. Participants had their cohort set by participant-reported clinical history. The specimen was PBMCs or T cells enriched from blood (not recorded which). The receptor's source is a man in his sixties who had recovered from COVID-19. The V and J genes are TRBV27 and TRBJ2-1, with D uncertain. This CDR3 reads CASSYRAEQFF. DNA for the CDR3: TGTGCCAGCAGTTATAGAGCTGAGCAGTTCTTC.